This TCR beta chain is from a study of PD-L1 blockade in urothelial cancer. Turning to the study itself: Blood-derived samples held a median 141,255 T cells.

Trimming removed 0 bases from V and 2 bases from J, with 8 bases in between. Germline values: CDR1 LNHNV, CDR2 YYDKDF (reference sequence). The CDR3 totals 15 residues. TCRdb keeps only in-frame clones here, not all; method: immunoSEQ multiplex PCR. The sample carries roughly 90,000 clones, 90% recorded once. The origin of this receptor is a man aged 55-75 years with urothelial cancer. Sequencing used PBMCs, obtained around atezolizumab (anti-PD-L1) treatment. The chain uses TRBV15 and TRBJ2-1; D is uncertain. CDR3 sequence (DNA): TGTGCCACCAGCAGAGATTTAGCCGCCTACAATGAGCAGTTCTTC. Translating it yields CATSRDLAAYNEQFF.